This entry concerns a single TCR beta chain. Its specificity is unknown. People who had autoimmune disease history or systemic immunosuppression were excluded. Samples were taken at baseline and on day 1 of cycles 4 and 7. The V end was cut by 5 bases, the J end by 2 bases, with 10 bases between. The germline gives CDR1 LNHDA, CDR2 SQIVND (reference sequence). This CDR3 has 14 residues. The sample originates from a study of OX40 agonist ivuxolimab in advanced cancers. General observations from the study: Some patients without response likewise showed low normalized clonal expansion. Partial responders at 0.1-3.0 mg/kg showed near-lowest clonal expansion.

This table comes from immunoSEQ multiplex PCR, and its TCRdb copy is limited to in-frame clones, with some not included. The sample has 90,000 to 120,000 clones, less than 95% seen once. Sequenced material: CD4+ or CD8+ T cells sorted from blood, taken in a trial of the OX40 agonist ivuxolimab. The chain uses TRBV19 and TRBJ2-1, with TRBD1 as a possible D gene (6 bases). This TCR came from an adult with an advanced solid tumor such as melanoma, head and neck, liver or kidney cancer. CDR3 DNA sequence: TGTGCCAGTAGTCTCGGACAGACCTACAATGAGCAGTTCTTC. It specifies CASSLGQTYNEQFF. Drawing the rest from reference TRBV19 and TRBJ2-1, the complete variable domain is DGGITQSPKYLFRKEGQNVTLSCEQNLNHDAMYWYRQDPGQGLRLIYYSQIVNDFQKGDIAEGYSVSREKKESFPLTVTSAQKNPTAFYLCASSLGQTYNEQFFGPGTRLTVL.